The TCR beta chain described here comes from a study of beta chain features in type 1 diabetes. Losses at the gene ends were 4 bases for V and 6 bases for J; bases not matched to a gene: 8. This CDR3 region has 14 residues. Germline V gives CDR1 SQVTM, CDR2 ANQGSEA. A word on this clone: The antigen is not known.

Broader study findings: Shorter TCRB CDR3s, moderately but significantly so, were found in Type 1 diabetes patients in all four CD4+ subsets.

Investigators reverse transcribed all isolated RNA, so they sequenced expressed TCRB transcripts. Using immunoSEQ multiplex PCR, the repertoire was profiled, and TCRdb retains in-frame clones only, with some absent. There are a few hundred thousand clones in the sample; about 15% occur only once, and around 0.015% lies in the top ten. The chain recombines TRBV29-1 with TRBJ1-4, with TRBD1 matching over 7 bases. The TCR comes from a man between 18 and 29 years old with type 1 diabetes. The sample taken for sequencing was naive CD4+ T cells from blood. The CDR3 region has the DNA TGCAGCGTTGGAAACAGGGGCCTGGATGAAAAACTGTTTTTT. Protein sequence: CSVGNRGLDEKLFF.